This entry describes one TCR beta chain. Its antigen is currently unknown. Other DNA sequences within the sample encode an identical CDR3. The sample originates from a study of shared clonotypes between healthy human individuals. Replicate PCRs for sorted subsets used approximately 220 ng DNA; this equaled tens of thousands of T cell genomes. TCRdb's copy holds only in-frame clones and misses some; the assay was immunoSEQ multiplex PCR. This sample has about 2.4 million clones; 93% occur once, and the top ten carry around 0.4%. Findings and caveats of the study: Rarefaction analysis demonstrated incomplete sorted-subset sequencing notwithstanding large depth. Among the subsets, naive ones generally showed larger estimated richness than memory ones.

Germline-derived CDR1 and CDR2 are SGHTA and FQGTGA. The CDR3 extends over 13 amino acids. The V end was cut by 5 bases, the J end by 5 bases, with 9 bases between. This receptor was obtained from a man between 18 and 29 years old in good health. Some clones in this sample may be carry-over from other donors' samples. The chain is built from TRBV7-3 and TRBJ2-2; D is unresolved. Sequenced: naive CD4+ T cells from PBMCs. The subset: CD45RA+ positively selected. CDR3 nucleotides: TGTGCCAGCAGCCCATCCGCGACCGGGGAGCTGTTTTTT. Residues: CASSPSATGELFF. The whole variable domain, filled in from reference TRBV7-3 and TRBJ2-2, reads GAGVSQTPSNKVTEKGKYVELRCDPISGHTALYWYRQSLGQGPEFLIYFQGTGAADDSGLPNDRFFAVRPEGSVSTLKIQRTERGDSAVYLCASSPSATGELFFGEGSRLTVL.